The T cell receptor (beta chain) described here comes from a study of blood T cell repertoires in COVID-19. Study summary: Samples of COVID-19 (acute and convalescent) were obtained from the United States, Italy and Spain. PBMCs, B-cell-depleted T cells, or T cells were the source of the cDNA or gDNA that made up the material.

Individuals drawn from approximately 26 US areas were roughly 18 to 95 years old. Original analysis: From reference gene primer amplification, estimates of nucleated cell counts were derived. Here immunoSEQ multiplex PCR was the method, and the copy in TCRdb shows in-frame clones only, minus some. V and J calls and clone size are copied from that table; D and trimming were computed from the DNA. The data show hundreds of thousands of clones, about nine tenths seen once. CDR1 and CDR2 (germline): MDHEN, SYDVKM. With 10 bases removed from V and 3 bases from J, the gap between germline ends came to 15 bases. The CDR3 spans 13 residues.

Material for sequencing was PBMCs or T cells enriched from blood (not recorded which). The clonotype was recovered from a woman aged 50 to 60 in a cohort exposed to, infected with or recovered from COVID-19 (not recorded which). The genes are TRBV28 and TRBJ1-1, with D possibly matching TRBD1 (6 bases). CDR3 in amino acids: CAIAGGADTEAFF. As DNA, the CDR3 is TGTGCCATCGCGGGGGGGGCGGACACTGAAGCTTTCTTT.